A selection of T cell receptor beta chains follows, all from one sample in a study of technical replicates of blood from several donors. Measured with immunoSEQ multiplex PCR; TCRdb has only the in-frame clones, and not every one. The sample holds some 70,000 clones, approximately 90% seen once. Sequencing was done on a sample of PBMCs. These receptors were taken from a human donor in good health. Some clones in this sample may be carry-over from other donors' samples. CDR3s include the opening cysteine and the closing phenylalanine or tryptophan. The order of the fields is CDR3 protein, CDR3 DNA, J gene, D gene, clone size, V gene. The D gene is left open where the match is weak. Part of the rows lack a size; the others show once, few, many or a class for expanded clones.

cdr3_aa: CASSPGGNYNEQFF
cdr3_nt: TGTGCCAGCTCACCAGGCGGTAACTACAATGAGCAGTTCTTC
j_call: TRBJ2-1
d_call: NA
clone_size: NA
v_call: TRBV18

cdr3_aa: CASSQGIGGSSEAFF
cdr3_nt: TGCGCCAGCAGCCAAGGAATTGGGGGCTCGAGTGAAGCTTTCTTT
j_call: TRBJ1-1
d_call: NA
clone_size: NA
v_call: TRBV4-1

cdr3_aa: CAWARSGYEQYF
cdr3_nt: TGTGCCTGGGCCCGTTCGGGCTACGAGCAGTACTTC
j_call: TRBJ2-7
d_call: NA
clone_size: NA
v_call: TRBV30

cdr3_aa: CASRRTPGLAGVGYNEQFF
cdr3_nt: TGTGCCAGCAGACGAACACCGGGACTAGCGGGAGTAGGCTACAATGAGCAGTTCTTC
j_call: TRBJ2-1
d_call: TRBD2
clone_size: NA
v_call: TRBV11-2

cdr3_aa: CASSLGLMAGPTEAFF
cdr3_nt: TGTGCCAGCAGCTTAGGTCTTATGGCAGGGCCCACTGAAGCTTTCTTT
j_call: TRBJ1-1
d_call: NA
clone_size: NA
v_call: TRBV7-9

cdr3_aa: CASSPGLVFTDTQYF
cdr3_nt: TGTGCCAGCAGCCCGGGACTAGTTTTCACAGATACGCAGTATTTT
j_call: TRBJ2-3
d_call: TRBD2
clone_size: NA
v_call: TRBV13

cdr3_aa: CASKAANYGYTF
cdr3_nt: TGTGCCAGCAAGGCGGCTAACTATGGCTACACCTTC
j_call: TRBJ1-2
d_call: NA
clone_size: NA
v_call: TRBV6-5

cdr3_aa: CASNLAGQPQETQYF
cdr3_nt: TGTGCCAGCAACCTAGCGGGACAACCACAAGAGACCCAGTACTTC
j_call: TRBJ2-5
d_call: TRBD2
clone_size: NA
v_call: TRBV2

cdr3_aa: CASSADRGISGELFF
cdr3_nt: TGTGCCAGCAGCGCGGACAGGGGGATATCCGGGGAGCTGTTTTTT
j_call: TRBJ2-2
d_call: TRBD1
clone_size: NA
v_call: TRBV7-9

cdr3_aa: CASSGAGGYNEQFF
cdr3_nt: TGCGCCAGCAGCGGAGCGGGAGGTTACAATGAGCAGTTCTTC
j_call: TRBJ2-1
d_call: TRBD2
clone_size: NA
v_call: TRBV5-1

cdr3_aa: CASSVQAPVRSEQYF
cdr3_nt: TGTGCCAGCAGTGTTCAGGCACCTGTTCGGTCCGAGCAGTACTTC
j_call: TRBJ2-7
d_call: NA
clone_size: NA
v_call: TRBV6-5

cdr3_aa: CASSLPPASGRATDTQYF
cdr3_nt: TGTGCCAGCAGCTTACCCCCAGCTAGCGGGAGGGCCACAGATACGCAGTATTTT
j_call: TRBJ2-3
d_call: TRBD2
clone_size: NA
v_call: TRBV7-2

cdr3_aa: CAISGGRYSTLDYGYTF
cdr3_nt: TGTGCCATCAGTGGGGGCAGGTATTCGACCCTCGACTATGGCTACACCTTC
j_call: TRBJ1-2
d_call: NA
clone_size: once
v_call: TRBV10-3

cdr3_aa: CASSLDSFSYEQYF
cdr3_nt: TGTGCCAGCAGCTTAGACAGCTTTTCCTACGAGCAGTACTTC
j_call: TRBJ2-7
d_call: NA
clone_size: NA
v_call: TRBV7-6

cdr3_aa: CASSLQPQGNTEAFF
cdr3_nt: TGTGCCAGCAGCTTACAGCCCCAGGGTAATACTGAAGCTTTCTTT
j_call: TRBJ1-1
d_call: NA
clone_size: NA
v_call: TRBV7-3

cdr3_aa: CASSPGPGREEQYF
cdr3_nt: TGCGCCAGCAGCCCAGGGCCAGGGCGGGAGGAGCAGTACTTC
j_call: TRBJ2-7
d_call: TRBD2
clone_size: NA
v_call: TRBV5-1

cdr3_aa: CASSTRSGGSNEQFF
cdr3_nt: TGTGCCAGTAGTACTAGGTCGGGGGGGAGCAATGAGCAGTTCTTC
j_call: TRBJ2-1
d_call: TRBD2
clone_size: NA
v_call: TRBV19

cdr3_aa: CASSRTSDHNEQFF
cdr3_nt: TGTGCCAGCAGCAGAACTAGCGACCACAATGAGCAGTTCTTC
j_call: TRBJ2-1
d_call: TRBD2
clone_size: NA
v_call: TRBV4-2